The 19 T cell receptor beta chains listed next were all sequenced from one sample in a study of shared clonotypes between healthy human individuals. Data came from immunoSEQ multiplex PCR; TCRdb stores just in-frame clones and leaves some out. The profile shows some 2.4 million clones, approximately 94% of them singletons. Sequences were obtained from naive CD4+ T cells from PBMCs. Subset of the sample: CD45RA+ positively selected. The receptor source for this set is a man aged 18 to 35 in good health. Some clones in this sample may be carry-over from other donors' samples.

Regarding this clone: In the same sample, other DNA sequences code for this CDR3. The gene calls are TRBV27 and TRBJ1-2; TRBD1 agrees at 7 bases. J lost 1 base, V lost 4 bases, and 6 bases had no gene match. Germline CDR1 is MNHEY and CDR2 is SMNVEV (reference sequence). The CDR3 loop spans 15 amino acids. The CDR3 is CASSSPGTDNYGYTF. CDR3 coding DNA: TGTGCCAGCAGTTCCCCCGGGACAGATAACTATGGCTACACCTTC.

This chain connects TRBV6-6 to TRBJ2-1; no clear D gene. Trimming pared 2 bases from V and 7 bases from J, leaving 12 bases between. CDR1 is MNHNY and CDR2 is SVGAGI in the germline V gene (reference sequence). This CDR3 is built from 14 residues. CDR3: CASSYRLVGNEQFF. In DNA, the CDR3 is TGTGCCAGCAGTTACAGACTGGTAGGTAATGAGCAGTTCTTC.

In the case of this clone: The identical CDR3 is also encoded by other nucleotide sequences in the sample. The chain uses TRBV9 and TRBJ2-3; 10 positions agree with TRBD2. V lost 3 bases and J lost 0; bases outside the gene matches: 4. The CDR3 extends over 16 amino acids. Germline CDR1 is SGDLS and CDR2 is YYNGEE. CDR3 sequence (DNA): TGTGCCAGCAGCGCCCGGACTAGCGGTAGCACAGATACGCAGTATTTT. Encoded protein: CASSARTSGSTDTQYF. Looking up the rest from reference TRBV9 and TRBJ2-3 gives the full variable domain: DSGVTQTPKHLITATGQRVTLRCSPRSGDLSVYWYQQSLDQGLQFLIQYYNGEERAKGNILERFSAQQFPDLHSELNLSSLELGDSALYFCASSARTSGSTDTQYFGPGTRLTVL.

Notes on this clone: At the DNA level, this CDR3 is encoded by other sequences in the same sample as well. This chain joins TRBV5-1 and TRBJ2-7, with D uncertain. Trimming removed 0 bases from V and 0 bases from J, with 10 bases in between. The germline V gene has CDR1 SGHRS and CDR2 YFSETQ. The CDR3 is 15 amino acids. The DNA of the CDR3 is TGCGCCAGCAGCTTGGTGGCGGTTAGCTCCTACGAGCAGTACTTC. Protein sequence: CASSLVAVSSYEQYF.

The chain is built from TRBV5-1 and TRBJ2-3; D call uncertain. CDR3 length: 15 residues. Germline loops: CDR1 SGHRS, CDR2 YFSETQ. With 0 bases removed from V and 0 bases from J, the gap between germline ends came to 8 bases. The CDR3 nucleotides are TGCGCCAGCAGCTTGGAGCACCCTAGCACAGATACGCAGTATTTT. This translates into CASSLEHPSTDTQYF. Complete variable domain (other parts from reference TRBV5-1 and TRBJ2-3): KAGVTQTPRYLIKTRGQQVTLSCSPISGHRSVSWYQQTPGQGLQFLFEYFSETQRNKGNFPGRFSGRQFSNSRSEMNVSTLELGDSALYLCASSLEHPSTDTQYFGPGTRLTVL.

V gene TRBV7-2 combines with J gene TRBJ2-2, with 12 bases aligning to TRBD2. This CDR3 is 18 amino acids long. Germline V lookup: CDR1 SGHTA, CDR2 FQGNSA. Germline trimming cut 3 bases from V and 4 bases from J; bases unmatched to any gene: 9. The DNA of the CDR3 is TGTGCCAGCAGCTTGGGGATACTAGCGGGAGGTTCCACCGGGGAGCTGTTTTTT. Translating it yields CASSLGILAGGSTGELFF.

V gene TRBV7-7 combines with J gene TRBJ2-7, with D tentatively TRBD1 (6 bases). V was trimmed by 5 bases and J by 2 bases, leaving 13 bases between them. The CDR3 covers 14 residues. Germline-derived CDR1 and CDR2 are SSHAT and FNYEAQ (reference sequence). CDR3 amino acids: CASSPDSVPYEQYF. The CDR3 nucleotides are TGTGCCAGCAGCCCGGACAGCGTCCCCTACGAGCAGTACTTC.

The chain joins TRBV5-1 to TRBJ2-7; tentative D call: TRBD1 (6 bases). The V end was cut by 0 bases, the J end by 0 bases, with 10 bases between. Germline-derived CDR1 and CDR2 are SGHRS and YFSETQ. CDR3 length: 15 residues. The CDR3 DNA sequence: TGCGCCAGCAGCTTGGGGACAGCTAACTCCTACGAGCAGTACTTC. Its translation: CASSLGTANSYEQYF.

V usage is TRBV4-3 and J usage is TRBJ1-1; D is ambiguous. The germline V gene has CDR1 LGHNA and CDR2 YSLEER. The V end lost 2 bases, the J end lost 1 base, and 8 bases lay between the germline ends. This CDR3 region has 14 residues. CDR3 bases: TGCGCCAGCAGCCAAACCCCGGGGAACACTGAAGCTTTCTTT. Translated, it gives CASSQTPGNTEAFF.

J is TRBJ2-5 and V is TRBV6-1, with 10 nucleotides matching TRBD1. V was clipped by 8 bases and J by 4 bases; unmatched bases: 10. In germline, CDR1 is MNHNS, CDR2 SASEGT. The CDR3 runs 15 residues. CDR3 residues: CASLGQGGPVETQYF. As DNA, the CDR3 is TGTGCCAGCCTCGGACAGGGGGGTCCGGTAGAGACCCAGTACTTC.

This clone was picked up one time. The chain uses TRBV7-9 and TRBJ1-3; the D is unclear. This CDR3 has 10 residues. V was clipped by 5 bases and J by 10 bases, with 6 bases between them. The germline V gene has CDR1 SEHNR and CDR2 FQNEAQ (reference sequence). The chain's CDR3 is CASSAGTIYF. As DNA, the CDR3 is TGTGCCAGCAGCGCCGGAACCATATATTTT.

CDR3 DNA: TGTGCCAGCATTAGGAGGGTCCCCTCCGAGGATGGCTACACCTTC. This codes for CASIRRVPSEDGYTF. The genes are TRBV6-1 and TRBJ1-2, with no clear D. V was clipped by 7 bases and J by 6 bases, with 21 bases between them. CDR1 is MNHNS and CDR2 is SASEGT in the germline V gene. CDR3 size: 15 residues.

The chain uses TRBV7-9 and TRBJ1-2, with D maybe TRBD1 (5 bases). Germline V gives CDR1 SEHNR, CDR2 FQNEAQ (reference sequence). This CDR3 spans 16 amino acids. Between the trimmed V and J ends, which lost 1 base and 1 base, there was a span of 13 bases. The CDR3 loop reads CASSLGWGEDNYGYTF. In DNA, the CDR3 is TGTGCCAGCAGCTTAGGATGGGGGGAGGATAACTATGGCTACACCTTC.

The chain joins TRBV6-5 to TRBJ2-7; TRBD1 matches at 8 bases. CDR3 length: 15 amino acids. The junction had 12 bases not matched to a gene; V was cut back by 10 bases and J by 1 base. Germline CDR1 reads MNHEY; CDR2 reads SVGAGI. The CDR3 protein is CATKPDRAPSYEQYF. The CDR3 nucleotides read TGTGCCACAAAACCGGACAGGGCCCCTTCCTACGAGCAGTACTTC.

The chain employs TRBV2 and TRBJ2-2; D is perhaps TRBD1 (6 bases). There are 14 residues in the CDR3. CDR1 SNHLY and CDR2 FYNNEI come from the germline V gene. Trimming pared 8 bases from V and 5 bases from J, leaving 15 bases between. The CDR3 here is CASCPRDTTGELFF. CDR3 coding DNA: TGTGCCAGCTGCCCCCGGGACACAACCGGGGAGCTGTTTTTT.

The V call is TRBV4-3, the J call TRBJ2-7, with D tentatively TRBD1 (6 bases). V was clipped by 4 bases and J by 0 bases, with 10 bases between them. CDR3 size: 14 residues. Per germline, CDR1 LGHNA and CDR2 YSLEER. CDR3 in DNA: TGCGCCAGCAGCCTCGGACAGACCTCCTACGAGCAGTACTTC. This sequence encodes CASSLGQTSYEQYF.

The CDR3 DNA reads TGTGCCAGCAGCTTAGCGACAGGGAGCAATCAGCCCCAGCATTTT. It specifies CASSLATGSNQPQHF. The chain employs TRBV7-8 and TRBJ1-5; 7 nucleotides match TRBD1. This CDR3 comprises 15 residues. V dropped 0 bases and J dropped 1; count of bases not matched to a gene: 0. The V gene's germline CDR1 is SGHVS and CDR2 FQNEAQ.

V usage is TRBV7-9 and J usage is TRBJ2-1; D not certain. CDR3 size: 13 residues. Germline V lookup: CDR1 SEHNR, CDR2 FQNEAQ (reference sequence). Trimming took 2 bases from V and 7 from J, leaving 9 bases between them. The CDR3 DNA reads TGTGCCAGCAGCTTATATCTGGGAAATGAGCAGTTCTTC. It codes for CASSLYLGNEQFF.

This chain links TRBV2 with TRBJ1-2, with 7 bases aligning to TRBD1. With 7 bases clipped from V and 4 bases from J, the junction kept 9 bases outside the gene matches. The germline V gene has CDR1 SNHLY and CDR2 FYNNEI. This CDR3 has 14 residues. The CDR3 DNA follows: TGTGCCAGCATCCGCGAGGGGGCGGCCTATGGCTACACCTTC. Its protein product is CASIREGAAYGYTF.